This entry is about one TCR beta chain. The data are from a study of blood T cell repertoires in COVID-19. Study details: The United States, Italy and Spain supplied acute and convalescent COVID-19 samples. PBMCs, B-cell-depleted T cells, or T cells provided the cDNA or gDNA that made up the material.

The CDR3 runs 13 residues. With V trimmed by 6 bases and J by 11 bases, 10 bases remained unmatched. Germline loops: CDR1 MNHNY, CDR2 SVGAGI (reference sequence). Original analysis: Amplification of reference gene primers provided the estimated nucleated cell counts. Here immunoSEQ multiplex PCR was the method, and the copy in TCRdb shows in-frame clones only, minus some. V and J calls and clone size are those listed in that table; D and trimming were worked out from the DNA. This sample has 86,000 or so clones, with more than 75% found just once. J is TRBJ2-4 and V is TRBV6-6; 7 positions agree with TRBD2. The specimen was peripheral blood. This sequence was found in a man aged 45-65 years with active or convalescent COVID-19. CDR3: CASRTREGMVQYF. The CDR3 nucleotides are TGTGCCAGCAGGACAAGGGAGGGAATGGTTCAGTACTTC.